This T cell receptor (beta chain) was sequenced in a study of cytomegalovirus exposure and HLA in healthy donors (dated by TCRdb to the late 2010s). Regarding the research as a whole: According to an earlier analysis of 587 of the donors, 150 million to 200 million T cells yielded some 120 million unique TCR beta sequences and 276 Gb of sequence data. Roughly 300 gigabases of sequencing data and around 88 million unique TCR sequences made up an early release that covered over 550 HLA-typed donors. The genetic ancestry cluster associated with self-reported Caucasian donors included 81% of the roughly 360 genotyped donors. The study aimed to test whether cataloging public T cell receptors could reveal signatures of past pathogen exposure. Using immunosequencing, the study profiled T cell repertoires from 500 to 800 subjects and related those repertoires to cytomegalovirus serostatus. Besides the first cohort of around 670 subjects, a separate validation cohort made up of roughly 120 different subjects was used. To predict cytomegalovirus infection status, the study combined high-throughput TCR immunosequencing, statistical association of individual TCRs with disease status, and machine learning. A later analysis re-analyzed previously published TCR beta repertoires from 600 to 850 donors and added high-resolution HLA genotyping to study TCR occurrence patterns. Rather than using new phenotypic data, the later analysis identified candidate immune exposures from TCR beta sequences and from how often those sequences occurred across donors. An earlier analysis of approximately 640 of the donors applied high-throughput TCR beta sequencing to assess whether each TCR beta V gene segment acted as functional or pseudogenic. Donor age, sex, ethnicity and CMV serostatus were compiled alongside the repertoire data. A later genetic analysis used genome-wide SNP genotypes for about three fifths of the 666 donors, treating that subset as a discovery cohort. Every repertoire in the discovery cohort had been generated on one and the same sequencing platform. Both class I and class II loci were covered by HLA typing, at four-digit resolution. Typing coverage differed by locus: A, B, C, DRB1 and DQB1 were typed in about 629-630 donors, DQA1 in 500 to 550, DPA1 in approximately 600, and DPB1 in just under 480. Because of strong linkage in the cohort, 4 to 6 DR-DQ haplotypes were treated as single units for association and clustering. Among 398 genotyped donors of the cohort, an average of approximately 250,000 unique TCR beta nucleotide sequences were sequenced per donor, roughly 20% of them non-productive.

The library relied on the immunoSEQ multiplex PCR assay. For the multiplex PCR, a mixture combining 60 forward primers for TCR Vbeta segments and 13 reverse primers for TCR Jbeta segments was used. A multiplex PCR assay on genomic DNA amplified the CDR3 region of rearranged TCR beta genes. Amplified TCR beta libraries were sequenced as 87-base-pair reads on the Illumina HiSeq System. In the original analysis: A later analysis counted tens of millions of unique TCR beta chains across the 670 or so repertoires, and some 11 million of these chains were shared by at least two donors. To remove PCR and sequencing errors, raw reads were error-corrected and collapsed into unique sequences using a nearest-neighbor algorithm that merged closely related sequences. To assign V, D and J gene segments, CDR3 sequences were aligned to IMGT reference sequences. Each retained sequence needed at least a six-nucleotide match to both a V gene segment and a J gene segment. Rearrangements were called productive when the CDR3 lacked stop codons and stayed in frame with V and J; all others were non-productive. Following IMGT convention, CDR3 was defined as the stretch from the second conserved V-encoded cysteine up to the conserved J-encoded phenylalanine. The earlier analysis of 587 of the donors excluded any sequence lacking an unambiguous match to a single V gene segment. In an earlier analysis of 587 of the donors, V segments were called functional above 56.7% productive rearrangements and were called segregating when the between-donor standard deviation exceeded 5%. A statistical classification framework was built for diagnosing cytomegalovirus status from the catalog of TCR beta chain sequences. In a later analysis, TCR nucleotide sequences were compared against IMGT/GENE-DB human TR gene sequences so that V and J genes could be assigned. A later analysis assigned CDR3 sequences and most-parsimonious VDJ recombination scenarios with the TCRdist pipeline. A later analysis defined each TCR beta chain by its CDR3 amino acid sequence plus V-gene family, and excluded reads lacking a unique V-gene family. In a later analysis, some 600 highly shared, low-generation-probability nucleotide sequences were removed to address suspected cross-contamination and a sequencing artifact. In a later analysis, a clonal expansion index for each public chain was calculated from normalized within-repertoire ranks of inferred template counts. A later analysis computed generation probabilities with a VDJ recombination model fitted to out-of-frame rearrangements, and checked the results against IGoR. In a later analysis, TCR-TCR, TCR-HLA and TCR-CMV co-occurrence was scored with hypergeometric tests, and a repertoire-size bias correction was applied to TCR pairs. In a later analysis, false discovery rates were estimated by permuting HLA or CMV assignments 20 times. In a later analysis, co-occurring TCRs were grouped with DBSCAN, and TCRdist sequence similarity was added when clustering was performed within HLA-allele-positive subsets. Co-occurrence clustering excluded repertoires with fewer than 30,000 or more than 120,000 public chains, plus five with anomalous nucleotide sharing. Not all clones reach the TCRdb copy of this immuneACCESS table, which keeps in-frame sequences only. Checked studies attribute under half of the gap to unresolved V genes and leave the rest unexplained. Clone size and V and J calls were adopted from that table, with D and trimming inferred from the DNA. Here the sample has under 250,000 clones; roughly three quarters occur a single time. Jointly, the top ten make up 1.7% of the sample.

The cohort was made up of 666 healthy bone marrow donors. At the time of sampling, every cohort member was nominally healthy, though immune exposures that went unrecorded were likely present. The donor was CMV seronegative and belonged to the group of 380 or so seronegative cohort members. A peripheral blood sample was collected from each donor, and TCR beta sequencing was performed on peripheral blood mononuclear cells. Genomic DNA extraction from the blood cell samples was performed with the Qiagen DNeasy Blood Extraction Kit. From a lookup of the germline V gene, CDR1 and CDR2 are MNHEY and SVGAGI. The CDR3, from cysteine to phenylalanine, totals 13 residues. This entry keeps only the CDR3 DNA: 39 bases, framed from base 1. The trim is 5 bases for V and 4 bases for J, with a gap of 11 bases between the germline ends. Broader findings and caveats from the paper: According to a later analysis, parvovirus B19, influenza, CMV and Epstein-Barr virus appeared linked to several top co-occurrence clusters. In vitro tests confirmed that a few of the cytomegalovirus-associated TCR beta chains recognize cytomegalovirus antigens. When HLA alleles, especially DR and DQ, strongly co-occurred, attributing TCR associations to individual alleles was difficult. HLA typing was unavailable for some donors at each locus, so association tests used only the typed subset. In an earlier analysis of around 600 of the donors, most TCR beta V segments were observed in productive rearrangements about 87% or about 30% of the time, broadly matching IMGT annotations. Because counts were too low, 15 or so rarely observed V segments, including chromosome 9 orphons, were excluded from the earlier analysis of roughly 580 of the donors. The cohort was sequenced for TCR beta chains only, and without alpha or paired-chain data the features that could be detected were limited. A later analysis associated about 17,000 TCR beta sequences with specific HLA alleles at a false discovery rate of 0.05. A cluster of highly shared sequence variants was judged likely to be a technical artifact of the sequencing pipeline. Linkage disequilibrium might explain the correlated functional status among segregating V segments, but an unknown experimental factor could not be excluded. The classifier was reported to diagnose cytomegalovirus status with high specificity and sensitivity in both the original and validation cohorts. The only immune exposure information available for the cohort was CMV serostatus. In the study, 150 to 200 TCR beta chains were listed as associated with cytomegalovirus. Presence/absence analyses assumed roughly uniform sequencing depth across donors, an assumption that may not hold. The authors suggested that the approach could potentially be generalized to other disease states and immunological phenotypes. The 87-base-pair reads could not distinguish some IMGT-functional V segments, including TRBV6-2 and TRBV6-3, so those segments were excluded. In a later analysis, HLA-associated TCR beta chains were found to be more clonally expanded and to have lower generation probabilities than equally common non-associated chains. In a later analysis, TCR association rates were found to vary across HLA loci, with the most associated TCRs seen for DRB1 alleles and the fewest for HLA-C alleles. Compared with the approximately 710-donor mean, donors in an Asian-associated ancestry cluster had fewer N-insertions in productive TCRs, according to a later genetic analysis. Across donors, most TCR sequences were observed very rarely, whereas some public TCRs were present in many individuals. Most CMV-associated TCR beta chains appeared to be HLA-restricted in a later analysis, and the HLA associations seemed to be driven largely by CMV exposure. A further reported finding was that TCR beta sequences accurately predicted the HLA-A and HLA-B alleles for most subjects in the first cohort. A later genetic analysis associated a missense DCLRE1C variant with V-gene and J-gene trimming of TCR beta chains, and an independent cohort replicated the association.

As to this clone: Its antigen is unknown. Per-nucleotide qualities are absent, and no much larger clonotype sits a single base away.

The chain uses TRBV6-5 and TRBJ2-5, with a weak D call of TRBD1 (6 bases match). This sequence was found in a man aged 50 to 59 in good health and CMV-seronegative. Source material: PBMCs. The CDR3 amino acid sequence is: CASSRTVLETQYF. The nucleotides read TGTGCCAGCAGTCGGACAGTCCTAGAGACCCAGTACTTC.